The sequence of this TCR beta chain was determined in a study of blood T cells in healthy people across ages. This clonotype was recorded once. The antigen is undetermined. Whole-study findings and limits: Possibly confounding the expanded clonotype changes was the fact that donor CMV status was unknown. Long-lived and aged donors differed, with more naive CD4+ cells and higher diversity in the long-lived.

The use of a sample-barcoded 5' primer and a J-beta primer mix characterized a second PCR of about 7 to 12 cycles. Each of the cDNA molecules was tagged by a template-switch adaptor with 12 random nucleotides. One entry per CDR3 protein results from TCRdb running MiXCR on the 5' RACE reads. The data show about 1.4 million distinct CDR3 sequences, roughly 59% seen once. The CDR3 is 17 amino acids. V lost 6 bases to trimming and J lost 0 bases; unmatched junction nucleotides: 6. CDR1 DFQATT and CDR2 SNEGSKA come from the germline V gene (reference sequence). PBMCs, at least 7 million per sample, were isolated.

The sample consisted of blood. This TCR was recovered from a man between 18 and 29 years old in good health. The rearrangement joins TRBV20-1 to TRBJ2-2; 14 nucleotides line up with TRBD2. The CDR3 DNA reads TGCAGTGCCCTGGGACTAGCGGGGGCCTCGAACACCGGGGAGCTGTTTTTT. It is translated as CSALGLAGASNTGELFF.